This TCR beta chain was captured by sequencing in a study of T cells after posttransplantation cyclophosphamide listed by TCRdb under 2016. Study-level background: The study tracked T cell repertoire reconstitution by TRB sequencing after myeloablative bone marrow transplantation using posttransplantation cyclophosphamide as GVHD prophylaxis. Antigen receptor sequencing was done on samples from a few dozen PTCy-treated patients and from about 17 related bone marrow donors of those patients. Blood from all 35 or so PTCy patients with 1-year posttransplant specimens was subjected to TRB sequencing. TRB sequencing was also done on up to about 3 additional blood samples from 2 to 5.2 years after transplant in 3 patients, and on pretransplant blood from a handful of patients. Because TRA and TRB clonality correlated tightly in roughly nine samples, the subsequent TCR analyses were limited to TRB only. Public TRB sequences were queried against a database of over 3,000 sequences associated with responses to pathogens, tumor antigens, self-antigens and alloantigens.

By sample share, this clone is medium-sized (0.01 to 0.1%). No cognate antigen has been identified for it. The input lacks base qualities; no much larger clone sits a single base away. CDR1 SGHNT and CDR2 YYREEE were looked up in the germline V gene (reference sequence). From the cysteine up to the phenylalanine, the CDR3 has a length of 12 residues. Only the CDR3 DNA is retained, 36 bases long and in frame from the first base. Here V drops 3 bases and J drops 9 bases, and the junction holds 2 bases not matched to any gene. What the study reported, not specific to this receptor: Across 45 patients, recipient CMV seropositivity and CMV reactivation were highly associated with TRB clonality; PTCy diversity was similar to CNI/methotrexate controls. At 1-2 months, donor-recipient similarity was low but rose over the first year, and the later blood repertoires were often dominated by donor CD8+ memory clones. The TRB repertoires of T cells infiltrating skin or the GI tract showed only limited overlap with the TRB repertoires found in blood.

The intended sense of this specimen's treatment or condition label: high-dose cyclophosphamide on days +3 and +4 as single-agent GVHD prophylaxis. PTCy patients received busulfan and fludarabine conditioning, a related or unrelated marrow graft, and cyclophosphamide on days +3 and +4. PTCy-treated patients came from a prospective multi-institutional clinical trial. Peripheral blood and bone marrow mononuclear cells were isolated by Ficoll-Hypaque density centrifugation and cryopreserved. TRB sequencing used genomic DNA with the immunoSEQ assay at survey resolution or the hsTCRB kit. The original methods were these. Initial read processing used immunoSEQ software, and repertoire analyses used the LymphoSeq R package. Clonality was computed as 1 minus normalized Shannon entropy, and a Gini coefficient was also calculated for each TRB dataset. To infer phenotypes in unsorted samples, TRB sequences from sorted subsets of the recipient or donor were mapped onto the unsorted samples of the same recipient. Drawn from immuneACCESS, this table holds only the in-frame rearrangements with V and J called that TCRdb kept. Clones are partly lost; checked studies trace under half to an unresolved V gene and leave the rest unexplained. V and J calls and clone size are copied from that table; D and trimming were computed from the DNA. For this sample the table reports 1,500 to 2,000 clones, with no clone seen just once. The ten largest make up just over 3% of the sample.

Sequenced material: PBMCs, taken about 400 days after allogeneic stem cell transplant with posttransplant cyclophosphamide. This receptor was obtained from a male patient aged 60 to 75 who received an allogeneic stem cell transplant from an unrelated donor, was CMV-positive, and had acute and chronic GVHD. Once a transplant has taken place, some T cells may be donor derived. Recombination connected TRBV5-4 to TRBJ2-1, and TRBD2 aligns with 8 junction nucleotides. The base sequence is TGTGCCAGCAGCTCGACTAGCGCTGAGCAGTTCTTC. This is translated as CASSSTSAEQFF.